The sample holds a few counts of the clone carrying this T cell receptor beta chain. V was trimmed by 1 base and J by 7 bases, leaving 13 bases between them. Germline assignment: CDR1 SEHNR and CDR2 FQNEAQ (reference sequence). The CDR3 loop spans 15 amino acids. This entry comes from a study of blood T cells in healthy people across ages. Sample-barcoded 5' priming and a J-beta primer mix drove a second PCR of roughly 7 to 11 cycles. Each TCR beta cDNA got a 12-nucleotide random molecular identifier. TCRdb re-called the 5' RACE reads with MiXCR, one entry per CDR3 protein. The sample contains 920,000 or so distinct CDR3 sequences, 45% of which appear only once.

This chain joins TRBV7-9 and TRBJ1-4; no clear D gene. The receptor's source is an older woman in good health. Sequenced sample: blood. The CDR3 region has the DNA TGTGCCAGCAGCTTAGAAAGGGCGCGGAGTGAAAAACTGTTTTTT. This sequence encodes CASSLERARSEKLFF.